These 3 T cell receptor beta chains share one sample of origin, sequenced in a study of shared clonotypes between healthy human individuals. Terminally differentiated effector memory CD45RA+ cells were left out of the naive CD8 fraction, which was CD45RO-negative and positively selected for CCR7. Generated by immunoSEQ multiplex PCR, the TCRdb table keeps only in-frame clones and is missing some. This table holds 760,000 or so clones, 96% found once. The sequencing input was naive CD8+ T cells sorted from blood. The receptors originated from a man aged 25-40 years in good health.

The chain couples TRBV14 to TRBJ2-3; the match to TRBD2 covers 11 bases. The CDR3 totals 17 residues. Germline loops: CDR1 SGHDN, CDR2 FVKESK. V shed 3 bases, J shed 0 bases, and the junction held 5 bases outside the gene matches. CDR3 loop: CASSQGLAATSTDTQYF. CDR3 DNA: TGTGCCAGCAGCCAGGGACTAGCGGCGACTAGCACAGATACGCAGTATTTT. Variable domain in full (rest from reference TRBV14 and TRBJ2-3): EAGVTQFPSHSVIEKGQTVTLRCDPISGHDNLYWYRRVMGKEIKFLLHFVKESKQDESGMPNNRFLAERTGGTYSTLKVQPAELEDSGVYFCASSQGLAATSTDTQYFGPGTRLTVL.

V gene TRBV6-5 combines with J gene TRBJ2-3; possible D gene TRBD2, 7 bases. The CDR3 contains 12 residues. CDR1 is MNHEY and CDR2 is SVGAGI in the germline V gene. V lost 8 bases, J lost 7 bases, and 13 bases lay in between. CDR3 nucleotides: TGTGCCAGCGGGGCGGGGGCGTATACGCAGTATTTT. Protein sequence: CASGAGAYTQYF.

In its sample, this clone was seen a few times. The chain has TRBV29-1 and TRBJ2-2; D unresolved. This CDR3 has 13 amino acids. The V gene lost 4 bases and the J gene lost 1 base, with 7 bases spanning the gap. Germline V gene data show CDR1 as SQVTM and CDR2 as ANQGSEA. CDR3 DNA sequence: TGCAGCGTTGGAAGGGAGAACACCGGGGAGCTGTTTTTT. It specifies CSVGRENTGELFF.